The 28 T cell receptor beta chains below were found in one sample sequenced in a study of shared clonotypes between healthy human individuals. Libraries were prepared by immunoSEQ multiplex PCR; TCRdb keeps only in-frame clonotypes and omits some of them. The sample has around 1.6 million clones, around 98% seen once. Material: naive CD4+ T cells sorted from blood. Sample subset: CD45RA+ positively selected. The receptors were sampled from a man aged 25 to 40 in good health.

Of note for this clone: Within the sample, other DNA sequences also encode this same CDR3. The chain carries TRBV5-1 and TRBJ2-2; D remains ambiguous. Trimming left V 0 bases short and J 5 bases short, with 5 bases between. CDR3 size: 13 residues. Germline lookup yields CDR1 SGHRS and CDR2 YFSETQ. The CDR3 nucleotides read TGCGCCAGCAGCTTGGGCGCAACCGGGGAGCTGTTTTTT. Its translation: CASSLGATGELFF.

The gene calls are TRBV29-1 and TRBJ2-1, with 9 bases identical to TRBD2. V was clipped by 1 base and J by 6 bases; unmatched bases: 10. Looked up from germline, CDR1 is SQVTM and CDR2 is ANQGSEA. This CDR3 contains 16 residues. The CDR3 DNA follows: TGCAGCGTTGAAGGGGCGGGAGGGTCAGGGGGCAATGAGCAGTTCTTC. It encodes CSVEGAGGSGGNEQFF.

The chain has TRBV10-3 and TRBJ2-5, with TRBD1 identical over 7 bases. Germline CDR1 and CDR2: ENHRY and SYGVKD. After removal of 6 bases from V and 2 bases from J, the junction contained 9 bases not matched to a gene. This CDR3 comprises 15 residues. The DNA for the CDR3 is TGTGCCATCAGGGATGACAGGGTCCAACAAGAGACCCAGTACTTC. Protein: CAIRDDRVQQETQYF.

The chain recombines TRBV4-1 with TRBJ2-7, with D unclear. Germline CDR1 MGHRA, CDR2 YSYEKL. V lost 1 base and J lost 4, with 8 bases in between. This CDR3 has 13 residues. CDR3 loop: CASSQAASYEQYF. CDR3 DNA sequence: TGCGCCAGCAGCCAAGCGGCTTCATACGAGCAGTACTTC.

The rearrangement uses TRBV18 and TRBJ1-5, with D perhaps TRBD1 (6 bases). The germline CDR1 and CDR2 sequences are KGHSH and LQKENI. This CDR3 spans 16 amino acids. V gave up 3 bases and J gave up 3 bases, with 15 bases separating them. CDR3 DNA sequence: TGTGCCAGCTCACCCGTGGGGGGGGCGATCAATCAGCCCCAGCATTTT. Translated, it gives CASSPVGGAINQPQHF.

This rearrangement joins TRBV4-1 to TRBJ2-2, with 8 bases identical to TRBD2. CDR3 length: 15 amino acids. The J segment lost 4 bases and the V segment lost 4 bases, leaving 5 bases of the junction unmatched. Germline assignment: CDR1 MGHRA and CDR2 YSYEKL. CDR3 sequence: CASSPGLVATGELFF. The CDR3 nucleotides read TGCGCCAGCAGCCCGGGACTAGTGGCCACCGGGGAGCTGTTTTTT.

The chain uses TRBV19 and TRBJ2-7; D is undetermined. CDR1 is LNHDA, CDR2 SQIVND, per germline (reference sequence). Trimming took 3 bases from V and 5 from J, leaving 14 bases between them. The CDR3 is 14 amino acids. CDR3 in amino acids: CASSMVLWFDEQYF. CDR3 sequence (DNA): TGTGCCAGTAGTATGGTTCTATGGTTCGACGAGCAGTACTTC.

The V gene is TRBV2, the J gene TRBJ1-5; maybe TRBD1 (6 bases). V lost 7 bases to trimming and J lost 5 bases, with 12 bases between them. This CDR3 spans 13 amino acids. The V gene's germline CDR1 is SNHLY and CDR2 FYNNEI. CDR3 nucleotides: TGTGCCAGCACCTCGGACAGCGATCAGCCCCAGCATTTT. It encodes CASTSDSDQPQHF.

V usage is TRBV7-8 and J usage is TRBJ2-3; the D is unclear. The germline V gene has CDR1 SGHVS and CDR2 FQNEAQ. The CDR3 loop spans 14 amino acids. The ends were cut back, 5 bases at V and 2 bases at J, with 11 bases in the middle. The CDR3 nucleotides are TGTGCCAGCAGCCGATCCTACTACACAGATACGCAGTATTTT. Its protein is CASSRSYYTDTQYF.

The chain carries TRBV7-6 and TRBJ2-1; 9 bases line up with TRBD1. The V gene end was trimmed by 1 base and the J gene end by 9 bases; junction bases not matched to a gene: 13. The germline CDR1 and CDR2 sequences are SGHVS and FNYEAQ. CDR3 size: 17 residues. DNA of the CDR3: TGTGCCAGCAGCTTAGTTTTGGGACAGGGCTCCCGAGGTGAGCAGTTCTTC. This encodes CASSLVLGQGSRGEQFF.

CDR3 nucleotides: TGCGCCAGCAGCTTGGTCTCAAGAGGTGGACTAGCGGGAGGGCCTGGGGAGACCCAGTACTTC. Translated: CASSLVSRGGLAGGPGETQYF. This chain joins TRBV5-1 and TRBJ2-5, with 15 bases identical to TRBD2. The J segment lost 5 bases and the V segment lost 0 bases, leaving 17 bases of the junction unmatched. The CDR3 length is 21 residues. In germline, CDR1 is SGHRS, CDR2 YFSETQ.

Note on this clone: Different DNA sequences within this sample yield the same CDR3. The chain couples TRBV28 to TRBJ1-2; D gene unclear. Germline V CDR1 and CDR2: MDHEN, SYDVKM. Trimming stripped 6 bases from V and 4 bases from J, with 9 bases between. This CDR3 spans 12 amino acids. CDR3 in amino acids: CASRLVGYGYTF. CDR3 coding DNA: TGTGCCAGCAGACTAGTTGGCTATGGCTACACCTTC.

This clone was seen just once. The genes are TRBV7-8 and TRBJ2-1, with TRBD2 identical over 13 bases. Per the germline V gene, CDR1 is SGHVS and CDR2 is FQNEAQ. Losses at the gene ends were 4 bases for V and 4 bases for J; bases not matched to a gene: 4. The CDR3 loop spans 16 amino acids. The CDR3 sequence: CASSSELAGGYNEQFF. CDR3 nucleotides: TGTGCCAGCAGCTCGGAACTAGCGGGAGGGTACAATGAGCAGTTCTTC.

The CDR3 sequence: CASSFGLLQETQYF. CDR3 nucleotides: TGTGCCAGCAGCTTTGGACTACTTCAAGAGACCCAGTACTTC. The chain joins TRBV7-9 to TRBJ2-5; D might be TRBD2 (6 bases). The V gene's germline CDR1 is SEHNR and CDR2 FQNEAQ (reference sequence). The CDR3 runs 14 residues. The V end lost 3 bases, the J end lost 2 bases, and 10 bases lay between the germline ends. Full variable domain (remainder filled in from reference TRBV7-9 and TRBJ2-5): DTGVSQNPRHKITKRGQNVTFRCDPISEHNRLYWYRQTLGQGPEFLTYFQNEAQLEKSRLLSDRFSAERPKGSFSTLEIQRTEQGDSAMYLCASSFGLLQETQYFGPGTRLLVL.

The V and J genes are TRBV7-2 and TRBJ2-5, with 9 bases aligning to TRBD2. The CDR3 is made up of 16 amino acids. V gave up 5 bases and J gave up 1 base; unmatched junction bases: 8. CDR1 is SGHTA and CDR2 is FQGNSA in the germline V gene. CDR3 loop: CASSRGVTSGQETQYF. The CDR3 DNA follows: TGTGCCAGCAGCCGAGGGGTGACTAGCGGCCAAGAGACCCAGTACTTC. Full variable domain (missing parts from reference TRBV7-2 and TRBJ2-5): GAGVSQSPSNKVTEKGKDVELRCDPISGHTALYWYRQSLGQGLEFLIYFQGNSAPDKSGLPSDRFSAERTGGSVSTLTIQRTQQEDSAVYLCASSRGVTSGQETQYFGPGTRLLVL.

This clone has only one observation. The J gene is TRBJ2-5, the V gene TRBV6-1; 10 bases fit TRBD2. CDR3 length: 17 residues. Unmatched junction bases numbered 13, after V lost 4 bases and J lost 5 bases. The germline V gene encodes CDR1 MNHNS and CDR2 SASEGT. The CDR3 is CASSVEASGSGTETQYF. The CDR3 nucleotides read TGTGCCAGCAGTGTGGAGGCTAGCGGGAGCGGGACGGAGACCCAGTACTTC.

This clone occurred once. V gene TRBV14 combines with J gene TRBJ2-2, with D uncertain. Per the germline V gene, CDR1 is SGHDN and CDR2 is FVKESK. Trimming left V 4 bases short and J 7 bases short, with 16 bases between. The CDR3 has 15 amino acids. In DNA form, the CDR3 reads TGTGCCAGCAGCCGGCAGGTTAGAACACTCGGGGAGCTGTTTTTT. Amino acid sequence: CASSRQVRTLGELFF.

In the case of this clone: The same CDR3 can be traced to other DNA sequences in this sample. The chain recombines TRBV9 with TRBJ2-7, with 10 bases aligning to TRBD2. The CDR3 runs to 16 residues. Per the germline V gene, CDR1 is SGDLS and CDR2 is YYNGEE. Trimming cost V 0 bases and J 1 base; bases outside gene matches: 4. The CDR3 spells CASSVGASGGSYEQYF. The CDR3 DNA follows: TGTGCCAGCAGCGTAGGGGCTAGCGGGGGTTCCTACGAGCAGTACTTC. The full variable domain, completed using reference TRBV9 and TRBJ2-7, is DSGVTQTPKHLITATGQRVTLRCSPRSGDLSVYWYQQSLDQGLQFLIQYYNGEERAKGNILERFSAQQFPDLHSELNLSSLELGDSALYFCASSVGASGGSYEQYFGPGTRLTVT.

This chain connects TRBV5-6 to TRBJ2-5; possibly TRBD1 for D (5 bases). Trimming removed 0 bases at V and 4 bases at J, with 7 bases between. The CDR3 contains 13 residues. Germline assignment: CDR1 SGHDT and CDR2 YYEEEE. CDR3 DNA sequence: TGTGCCAGCAGCTTGGGACAGATAGAGACCCAGTACTTC. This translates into CASSLGQIETQYF.

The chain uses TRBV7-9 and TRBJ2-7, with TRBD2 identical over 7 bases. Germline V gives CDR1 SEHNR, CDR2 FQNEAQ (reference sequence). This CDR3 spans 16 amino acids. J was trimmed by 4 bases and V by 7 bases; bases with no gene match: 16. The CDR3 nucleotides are TGTGCCAGCACCCAGGGAGGGCCGTCGGACGCGTACGAGCAGTACTTC. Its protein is CASTQGGPSDAYEQYF.

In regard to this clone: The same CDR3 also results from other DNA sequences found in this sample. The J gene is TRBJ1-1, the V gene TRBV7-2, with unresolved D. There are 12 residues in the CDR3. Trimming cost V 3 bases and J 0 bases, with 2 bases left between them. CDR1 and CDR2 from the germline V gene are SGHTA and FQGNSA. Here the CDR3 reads CASSFLNTEAFF. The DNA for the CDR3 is TGTGCCAGCAGCTTCTTGAACACTGAAGCTTTCTTT.

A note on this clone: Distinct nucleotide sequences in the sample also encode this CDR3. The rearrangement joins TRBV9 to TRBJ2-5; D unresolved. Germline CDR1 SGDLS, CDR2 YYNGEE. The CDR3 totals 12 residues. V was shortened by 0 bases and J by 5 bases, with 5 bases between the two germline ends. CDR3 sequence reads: CASSVVGETQYF. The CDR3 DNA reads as TGTGCCAGCAGCGTAGTAGGGGAGACCCAGTACTTC.

CDR3: CASSRDSPNEKLFF. DNA of the CDR3: TGCGCCAGCAGCCGGGACAGCCCTAATGAAAAACTGTTTTTT. The chain links TRBV5-1 to TRBJ1-4, with 7 bases matching TRBD1. The V segment lost 4 bases and the J segment 3 bases; nucleotides outside the gene matches: 3. The CDR3 is 14 residues long. Germline V gives CDR1 SGHRS, CDR2 YFSETQ. The full variable domain, in which reference TRBV5-1 and TRBJ1-4 provide the parts outside the CDR3, is KAGVTQTPRYLIKTRGQQVTLSCSPISGHRSVSWYQQTPGQGLQFLFEYFSETQRNKGNFPGRFSGRQFSNSRSEMNVSTLELGDSALYLCASSRDSPNEKLFFGSGTQLSVL.

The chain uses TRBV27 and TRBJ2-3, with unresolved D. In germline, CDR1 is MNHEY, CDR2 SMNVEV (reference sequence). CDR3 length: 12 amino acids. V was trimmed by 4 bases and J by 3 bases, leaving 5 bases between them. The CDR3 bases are TGTGCCAGCAGTTCCTGGACAGATACGCAGTATTTT. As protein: CASSSWTDTQYF.

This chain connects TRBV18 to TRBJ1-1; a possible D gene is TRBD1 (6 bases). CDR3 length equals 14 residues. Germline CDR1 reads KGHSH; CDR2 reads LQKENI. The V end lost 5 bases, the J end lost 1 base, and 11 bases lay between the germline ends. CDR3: CASSAAGENTEAFF. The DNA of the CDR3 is TGTGCCAGCTCAGCCGCAGGGGAGAACACTGAAGCTTTCTTT.

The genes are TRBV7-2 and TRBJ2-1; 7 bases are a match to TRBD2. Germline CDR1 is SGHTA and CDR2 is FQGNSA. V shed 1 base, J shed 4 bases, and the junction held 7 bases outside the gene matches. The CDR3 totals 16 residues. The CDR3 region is CASSLDSASGYNEQFF. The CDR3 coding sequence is TGTGCCAGCAGCTTAGATTCCGCTAGCGGTTACAATGAGCAGTTCTTC.

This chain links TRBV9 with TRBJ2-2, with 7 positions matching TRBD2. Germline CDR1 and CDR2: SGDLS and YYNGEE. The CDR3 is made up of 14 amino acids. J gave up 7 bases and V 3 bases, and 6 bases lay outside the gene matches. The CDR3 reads CASSAGLVFGELFF. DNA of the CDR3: TGTGCCAGCAGCGCCGGACTAGTGTTCGGGGAGCTGTTTTTT.

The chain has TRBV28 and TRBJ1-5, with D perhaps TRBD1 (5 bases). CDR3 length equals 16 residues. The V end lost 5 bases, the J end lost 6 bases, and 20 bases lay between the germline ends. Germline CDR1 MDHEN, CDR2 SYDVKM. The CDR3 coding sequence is TGTGCCAGCAGTCCGCCCGGGGGGGTATGGAGTCAGCCCCAGCATTTT. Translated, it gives CASSPPGGVWSQPQHF.